This entry lists 14 T cell receptor beta chains sequenced from one sample in a study of blood T cells in healthy people across ages. Using a J-beta primer mix together with a sample-barcoded 5' primer, a second PCR was run for about 7 to 12 cycles. TCRdb passed the 5' RACE reads through MiXCR, listing each CDR3 protein once. This table has fewer than 950,000 distinct CDR3 sequences, around 36% appearing once. The specimen was blood. Every receptor here comes from a man aged 18 to 30 in good health.

In its sample, this clonotype was seen a few times. The chain uses TRBV18 and TRBJ1-1, with D maybe TRBD1 (5 bases). The germline V and J ends were trimmed by 2 bases and 3 bases, with 13 bases remaining between them. Germline V CDR1 and CDR2: KGHSH, LQKENI. This CDR3 is built from 15 residues. The CDR3 region has the DNA TGTGCCAGCTCACCAGAGACAGCTAGGGACACTGAAGCTTTCTTT. Its translation is CASSPETARDTEAFF.

This clonotype was detected many times. The V call is TRBV20-1, the J call TRBJ1-5, with D unclear. V was cut by 3 bases and J by 1 base, with 7 bases left in between. The CDR3 covers 13 residues. Germline loops: CDR1 DFQATT, CDR2 SNEGSKA (reference sequence). The CDR3 DNA reads TGCAGTGCTAGCTTTGGGAGCAATCAGCCCCAGCATTTT. Translated: CSASFGSNQPQHF.

This clonotype showed up just a few times. This chain joins TRBV20-1 and TRBJ2-7; 9 bases align to TRBD1. Per germline, CDR1 DFQATT and CDR2 SNEGSKA (reference sequence). V shed 1 base, J shed 2 bases, and the junction held 18 bases outside the gene matches. The CDR3 length is 19 residues. As DNA, the CDR3 is TGCAGTGCTAGAGTCGGTTCCGGGACAGGGTCGTTTAAAGCCTACGAGCAGTACTTC. It specifies CSARVGSGTGSFKAYEQYF.

This clonotype was seen repeatedly, ten times or more. The chain recombines TRBV20-1 with TRBJ2-7, with TRBD2 as a possible D gene (6 bases). This CDR3 is 15 amino acids long. The germline V and J ends were trimmed by 1 base and 0 bases, with 13 bases remaining between them. CDR1 and CDR2 (germline): DFQATT, SNEGSKA (reference sequence). The CDR3 here is CSARAGTSSSYEQYF. The DNA for the CDR3 is TGCAGTGCTAGAGCCGGGACTTCCAGCTCCTACGAGCAGTACTTC.

This sequence joins TRBV12-3 or TRBV12-4 and TRBJ2-7, with TRBD1 identical over 8 bases. With 7 bases clipped from V and 7 bases from J, the junction kept 15 bases outside the gene matches. The CDR3 is 15 residues long. This CDR3 reads CASTLDRVGHNEQYF. The DNA for the CDR3 is TGTGCCAGCACCTTGGACAGGGTTGGCCACAATGAGCAGTACTTC.

This clonotype was observed a handful of times. The chain uses TRBV28 and TRBJ2-3; weak D call: TRBD1 (5 bases). With 10 bases removed from V and 0 bases from J, the gap between germline ends came to 26 bases. The CDR3 runs 18 residues. The germline CDR1 and CDR2 sequences are MDHEN and SYDVKM. CDR3 protein: CATAPAGRKTTSTDTQYF. CDR3 nucleotides: TGTGCCACTGCACCGGCAGGGCGAAAGACGACTAGCACAGATACGCAGTATTTT.

This chain connects TRBV2 to TRBJ2-6; D remains unclear. Germline CDR1 SNHLY, CDR2 FYNNEI. This CDR3 is 16 amino acids long. Trimming took off 2 bases at V and 2 bases at J, with 10 bases between the two ends. The CDR3 sequence is CASSELGLPGANVLTF. The DNA of the CDR3 is TGTGCCAGCAGTGAATTGGGGTTGCCTGGGGCCAACGTCCTGACTTTC. Supplemented by reference TRBV2 and TRBJ2-6, the full variable domain reads EPEVTQTPSHQVTQMGQEVILRCVPISNHLYFYWYRQILGQKVEFLVSFYNNEISEKSEIFDDQFSVERPDGSNFTLKIRSTKLEDSAMYFCASSELGLPGANVLTFGAGSRLTVL.

The chain employs TRBV3-1 and TRBJ2-5; a weak D match, TRBD2 (6 bases). The CDR3 extends over 13 amino acids. Germline V gene data show CDR1 as LGHDT and CDR2 as YNNKEL (reference sequence). Trimming stripped 3 bases from V and 7 bases from J, with 12 bases between. This CDR3 is CASSHPPGGTQYF. The CDR3 nucleotides read TGTGCCAGCAGCCATCCCCCCGGGGGGACCCAGTACTTC.

The chain employs TRBV24-1 and TRBJ2-3; D might be TRBD1 (5 bases). CDR3 length: 13 residues. Germline V gene data show CDR1 as KGHDR and CDR2 as SFDVKD. V lost 5 bases, J lost 7 bases, and 12 bases lay in between. The CDR3 is CATSGPTENTQYF. DNA of the CDR3: TGTGCCACCAGTGGCCCGACAGAAAATACGCAGTATTTT.

A few counts support this clonotype. CDR3 residues: CASSLTPWTTNEKLFF. The CDR3 bases are TGTGCCAGCAGCTTGACACCTTGGACCACTAATGAAAAACTGTTTTTT. This chain uses TRBV7-2 with TRBJ1-4; no reliable D call. Germline V gives CDR1 SGHTA, CDR2 FQGNSA. V gave up 3 bases and J gave up 2 bases, with 13 bases separating them. CDR3 length equals 16 residues.

The V call is TRBV20-1, the J call TRBJ1-1; D remains unclear. V was clipped by 5 bases and J by 1 base, with 11 bases between them. Germline values: CDR1 DFQATT, CDR2 SNEGSKA (reference sequence). This CDR3 is 13 amino acids long. CDR3 coding DNA: TGCAGTGCTTGGGCCCTATCGAACACTGAAGCTTTCTTT. It yields the protein CSAWALSNTEAFF.

This clonotype occurred many times. CDR3 sequence: CASGRTANTEAFF. CDR3 nucleotides: TGTGCCAGCGGTAGGACAGCGAACACTGAAGCTTTCTTT. This sequence joins TRBV12-3 or TRBV12-4 and TRBJ1-1, with D maybe TRBD1 (6 bases). The V end lost 8 bases, the J end lost 1 base, and 11 bases lay between the germline ends. There are 13 residues in the CDR3.

The chain carries TRBV6-2 or TRBV6-3 and TRBJ2-5; TRBD2 aligns across 10 bases. Germline loops: CDR1 MNHEY, CDR2 SVGEGT. The junction had 4 bases not matched to a gene; V was cut back by 4 bases and J by 2 bases. The CDR3 contains 15 residues. The CDR3 sequence: CASSLSSGRQETQYF. The CDR3 nucleotides read TGTGCCAGCAGTTTGTCTAGCGGGAGACAAGAGACCCAGTACTTC.

This clonotype has just a few counts. This rearrangement joins TRBV12-3 or TRBV12-4 to TRBJ2-1; 11 bases are shared with TRBD2. V was pared by 6 bases and J by 5 bases, with 3 bases of the junction left unmatched. The CDR3 is 14 residues long. The CDR3 nucleotides are TGTGCCAGCAGCCGACTAGCGGGGCACAATGAGCAGTTCTTC. Protein product: CASSRLAGHNEQFF.